What follows describes a single T cell receptor (beta chain). The target antigen is unknown. Broader study findings: In terms of TCR gene usage, tumor memory CD4+ T cells clustered together with blood and lymph node memory CD4+ cells, as well as with lymph node naive CD4+ cells. Whole repertoires were not studied in the larger cohort, only one V-J beta rearrangement. Greatest tumor Treg TCR overlap was with tumor naive CD4+ cells.

Each CDR3 protein gets one entry after TCRdb re-called the 5' RACE reads with MiXCR. Among about 50,000 distinct CDR3 sequences listed, over 15% were seen once. The TCR sequence derives from a female donor with breast cancer. The material sequenced was naive CD4+ T cells sorted from blood. Stated subset: naive CD4+ T cells, CD4+CD45RA+CD25-.

CDR3 nucleotides: TGCAGCGTTGAAAAGGAGGGGACACTTGGTCTGGGCTACACCTTC. Protein product: CSVEKEGTLGLGYTF. V gene TRBV29-1 combines with J gene TRBJ1-2, with D perhaps matching TRBD1 (6 bases). CDR1 is SQVTM, CDR2 ANQGSEA, per germline. This CDR3 spans 15 amino acids. V was cut by 2 bases and J by 8 bases, with 21 bases left in between.